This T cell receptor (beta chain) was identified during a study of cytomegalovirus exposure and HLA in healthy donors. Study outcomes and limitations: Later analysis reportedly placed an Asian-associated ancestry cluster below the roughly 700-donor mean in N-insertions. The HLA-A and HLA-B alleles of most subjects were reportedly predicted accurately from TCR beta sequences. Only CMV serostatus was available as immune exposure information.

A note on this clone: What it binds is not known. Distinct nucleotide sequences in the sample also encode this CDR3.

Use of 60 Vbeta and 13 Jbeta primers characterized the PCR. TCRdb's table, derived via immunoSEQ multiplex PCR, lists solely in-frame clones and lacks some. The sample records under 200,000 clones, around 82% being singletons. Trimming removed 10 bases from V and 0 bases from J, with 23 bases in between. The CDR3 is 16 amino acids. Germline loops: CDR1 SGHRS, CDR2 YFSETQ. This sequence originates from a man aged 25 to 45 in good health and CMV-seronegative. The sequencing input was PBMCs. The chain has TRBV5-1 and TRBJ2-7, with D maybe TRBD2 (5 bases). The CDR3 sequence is CASQLDLALSSYEQYF. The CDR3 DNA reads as TGCGCCTCCCAGTTGGATCTAGCCCTGAGCTCCTACGAGCAGTACTTC. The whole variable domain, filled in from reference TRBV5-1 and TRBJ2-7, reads KAGVTQTPRYLIKTRGQQVTLSCSPISGHRSVSWYQQTPGQGLQFLFEYFSETQRNKGNFPGRFSGRQFSNSRSEMNVSTLELGDSALYLCASQLDLALSSYEQYFGPGTRLTVT.